This TCR beta chain was found in a study of blood T cell repertoires in COVID-19. In the study's own analysis: The assay estimated nucleated cells by amplifying reference gene primers. Generated by immunoSEQ multiplex PCR, the TCRdb table keeps only in-frame clones and is missing some. From that table come the V and J calls and clone size; the DNA was used to work out D and trimming. This sample has some 100,000 clones, with 86% found just once. Germline CDR1 and CDR2: LGHNA and YNFKEQ. With 4 bases clipped from V and 0 bases from J, the junction kept 6 bases outside the gene matches. This CDR3 has 15 residues.

The receptor was derived from a man in his sixties or seventies who had recovered from COVID-19. The chain combines TRBV4-2 with TRBJ2-7; 7 nucleotides align to TRBD1. The specimen sequenced was peripheral blood. In DNA form, the CDR3 reads TGTGCCAGCAGCCCGAGACAGGGCCTCTCCTACGAGCAGTACTTC. Translation gives CASSPRQGLSYEQYF.